This TCR beta chain was recorded in a study of regulatory T cells in long-lasting Graves disease. The CDR3 contains 15 residues. Trimming cost V 6 bases and J 5 bases; bases outside gene matches: 6. The germline gives CDR1 DFQATT, CDR2 SNEGSKA (reference sequence). Construction of TCR beta libraries relied on iRepertoire HTBI primers and on Arm-PCR targeting CDR3 regions. TCRdb used MiXCR to reprocess the multiplex PCR reads, holding one entry per CDR3 protein. This table has approximately 560,000 distinct CDR3 sequences, about 16% appearing once. Noted time point: newly diagnosed GD, antithyroid drugs for less than 3 months. There was RNA extracted from PBMCs, and the TCR library was made from it. It was by American Thyroid Association guidelines that Graves' disease was diagnosed. Ten or more counts support this clonotype. These records were also assigned to another study, of T cells in Graves' hyperthyroidism and ophthalmopathy.

The rearrangement links TRBV20-1 to TRBJ2-2; 13 bases are shared with TRBD2. This receptor was taken from a man aged 18 to 35 with Graves disease. The input for sequencing was peripheral blood mononuclear cells (PBMCs), taken at new diagnosis, from a patient treated with antithyroid drugs. The CDR3 region is CSATLAGGRTGELFF. The CDR3 DNA is TGCAGTGCAACACTAGCGGGAGGGCGGACCGGGGAGCTGTTTTTT.